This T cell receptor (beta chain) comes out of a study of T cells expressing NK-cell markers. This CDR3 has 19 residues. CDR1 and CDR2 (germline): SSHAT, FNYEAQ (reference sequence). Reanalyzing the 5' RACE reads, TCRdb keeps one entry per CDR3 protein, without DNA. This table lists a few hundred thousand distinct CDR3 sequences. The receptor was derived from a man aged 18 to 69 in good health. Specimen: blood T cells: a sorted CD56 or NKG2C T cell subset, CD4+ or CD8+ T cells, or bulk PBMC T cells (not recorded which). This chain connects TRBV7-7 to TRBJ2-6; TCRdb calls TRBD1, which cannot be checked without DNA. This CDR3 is CASSLSPAGGFSGANVLTF.